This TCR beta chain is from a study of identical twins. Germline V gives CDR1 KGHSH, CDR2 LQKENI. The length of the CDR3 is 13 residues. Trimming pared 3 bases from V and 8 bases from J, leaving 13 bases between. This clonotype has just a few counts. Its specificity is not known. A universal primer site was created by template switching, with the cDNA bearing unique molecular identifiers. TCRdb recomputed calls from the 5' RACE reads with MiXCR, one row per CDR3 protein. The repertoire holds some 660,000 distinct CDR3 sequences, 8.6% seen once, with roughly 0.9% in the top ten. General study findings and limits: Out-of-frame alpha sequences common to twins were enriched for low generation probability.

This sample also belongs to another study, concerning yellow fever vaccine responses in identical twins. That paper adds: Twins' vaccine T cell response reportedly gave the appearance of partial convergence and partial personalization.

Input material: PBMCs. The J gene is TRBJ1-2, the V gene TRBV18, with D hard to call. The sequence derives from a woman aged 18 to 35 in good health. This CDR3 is CASSPDIEAGYTF. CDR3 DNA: TGTGCCAGCTCACCCGACATAGAGGCGGGCTACACCTTC.